These 25 T cell receptor beta chains came from one sample sequenced in a study of graft-versus-host responses after intestinal transplantation. Sequencing was performed with immunoSEQ multiplex PCR; in TCRdb, only in-frame clones are kept and a portion is missing. The profile shows tens of thousands of clones, 55% to 70% of them singletons. The material sequenced was alloreactive CD4+ T cells from a mixed lymphocyte reaction culture, taken before intestinal transplant. Subset here: CFSE-low proliferating T cells sorted from approximately 6-day pre-transplant mixed lymphocyte reaction (GvH or HvG direction). These TCRs come from a human patient who received an intestinal transplant.

This sequence joins TRBV5-1 and TRBJ2-2, with 7 bases aligning to TRBD2. Per the germline V gene, CDR1 is SGHRS and CDR2 is YFSETQ. J gave up 1 base and V 6 bases, and 6 bases lay outside the gene matches. The CDR3 loop spans 15 amino acids. The DNA of the CDR3 is TGCGCCAGCACCCCGTCGGGAGGGAACACCGGGGAGCTGTTTTTT. This codes for CASTPSGGNTGELFF.

This clone was seen once. The chain employs TRBV6-1 and TRBJ2-1; TRBD2 matches 7 bases. The CDR3 is 16 amino acids. Looked up from germline, CDR1 is MNHNS and CDR2 is SASEGT. The junction had 7 bases not matched to a gene; V was cut back by 2 bases and J by 3 bases. The CDR3 region has the DNA TGTGCCAGCAGTGAAATATACGGGAGGTACTACAATGAGCAGTTCTTC. Amino acid sequence: CASSEIYGRYYNEQFF.

There are a few counts of this clone. The chain joins TRBV4-2 to TRBJ2-7; possibly TRBD1 for D (7 bases). CDR3 size: 15 residues. The V gene's germline CDR1 is LGHNA and CDR2 YNFKEQ. With 4 bases removed from V and 3 bases from J, the gap between germline ends came to 16 bases. CDR3 bases: TGTGCCAGCAGCCCACAGGGGACTCTAGGCTACGAGCAGTACTTC. It is translated as CASSPQGTLGYEQYF.

The rearrangement joins TRBV20-1 to TRBJ1-1; D is unclear. Germline V gene sequence: CDR1 DFQATT, CDR2 SNEGSKA (reference sequence). The CDR3 has 11 residues. Trimming left V 2 bases short and J 5 bases short, with 6 bases between. The CDR3 DNA sequence: TGCAGTGCTAGACGGGAAACTGAAGCTTTCTTT. It specifies CSARRETEAFF.

This chain uses TRBV6-5 with TRBJ2-7; TRBD2 is a possible D gene (6 bases). The CDR3 is 15 residues long. The ends were cut back, 0 bases at V and 4 bases at J, with 13 bases in the middle. Germline loops: CDR1 MNHEY, CDR2 SVGAGI. The CDR3 loop is CASSYSEGPSYEQYF. DNA of the CDR3: TGTGCCAGCAGTTACTCGGAGGGCCCCTCGTACGAGCAGTACTTC.

In its sample, this clone was seen a few times. The chain is built from TRBV5-1 and TRBJ1-1, with 11 bases aligning to TRBD1. The germline V gene has CDR1 SGHRS and CDR2 YFSETQ. Unmatched junction bases numbered 5, after V lost 5 bases and J lost 5 bases. The CDR3 extends over 14 amino acids. The CDR3 sequence: CASSAGTGGTEAFF. CDR3 bases: TGCGCCAGCAGTGCGGGGACAGGGGGGACTGAAGCTTTCTTT. Full variable domain (rest looked up from reference TRBV5-1 and TRBJ1-1): KAGVTQTPRYLIKTRGQQVTLSCSPISGHRSVSWYQQTPGQGLQFLFEYFSETQRNKGNFPGRFSGRQFSNSRSEMNVSTLELGDSALYLCASSAGTGGTEAFFGQGTRLTVV.

This chain joins TRBV6-1 and TRBJ1-2, with D perhaps TRBD1 (6 bases). Germline V gene data show CDR1 as MNHNS and CDR2 as SASEGT. V gave up 3 bases and J gave up 12 bases, with 17 bases separating them. CDR3 length: 13 residues. The CDR3 DNA sequence: TGTGCCAGCAGTGAGGGCAGGGGCACGACAAACACCTTC. As protein: CASSEGRGTTNTF.

CDR3 loop: CATSRVRDSGNTIYF. CDR3 sequence (DNA): TGTGCCACCAGCAGAGTGAGAGACTCTGGAAACACCATATATTTT. V usage is TRBV15 and J usage is TRBJ1-3; unclear D gene. This CDR3 spans 15 amino acids. The V end was cut by 1 base, the J end by 0 bases, with 7 bases between. The germline V gene has CDR1 LNHNV and CDR2 YYDKDF (reference sequence).

The chain is built from TRBV5-4 and TRBJ2-3; 9 bases are a match to TRBD2. The CDR3 totals 14 residues. Trimming at V came to 1 base and at J to 6 bases, leaving 3 bases not matched to a gene. Germline CDR1 is SGHNT and CDR2 is YYREEE (reference sequence). The CDR3 DNA is TGTGCCAGCAGCTTGTTTGCGGGGGGGGATACGCAGTATTTT. This codes for CASSLFAGGDTQYF.

The chain couples TRBV5-8 to TRBJ1-5; 8 bases are a match to TRBD1. The CDR3 is 14 residues long. The germline gives CDR1 SGHTS, CDR2 YDEGEE. V shed 3 bases, J shed 7 bases, and the junction held 6 bases outside the gene matches. Here the CDR3 reads CASSWRTGRQPQHF. The CDR3 nucleotides are TGTGCCAGCAGCTGGCGGACAGGGAGGCAGCCCCAGCATTTT.

This clone was detected only a few times. The V and J genes are TRBV7-2 and TRBJ1-1; D may be TRBD1 (6 bases). V lost 5 bases and J 8 bases, leaving 18 bases between the germline ends. The germline V gene has CDR1 SGHTA and CDR2 FQGNSA. The CDR3 sequence is 14 residues long. The CDR3 region has the DNA TGTGCCAGCAGCCAGGAGATGATAGACAGGGAAGCTTTCTTT. Translated: CASSQEMIDREAFF. Together with reference TRBV7-2 and TRBJ1-1, the CDR3 gives the full variable domain: GAGVSQSPSNKVTEKGKDVELRCDPISGHTALYWYRQSLGQGLEFLIYFQGNSAPDKSGLPSDRFSAERTGGSVSTLTIQRTQQEDSAVYLCASSQEMIDREAFFGQGTRLTVV.

This chain connects TRBV15 to TRBJ2-1, with 7 bases aligning to TRBD1. This CDR3 has 14 residues. V shed 4 bases, J shed 6 bases, and the junction held 6 bases outside the gene matches. The germline gives CDR1 LNHNV, CDR2 YYDKDF (reference sequence). The CDR3 sequence: CATSTNRGSNEQFF. The CDR3 region has the DNA TGTGCCACCAGCACGAACAGGGGAAGCAATGAGCAGTTCTTC.

This clone was recorded a few times. This chain links TRBV11-2 with TRBJ2-7, with TRBD2 matching 15 bases. V dropped 1 base and J dropped 9; count of bases not matched to a gene: 1. The CDR3 runs to 14 residues. The germline V gene has CDR1 SGHAT and CDR2 FQNNGV. CDR3 residues: CASSLVGLAGGQYF. In DNA form, the CDR3 reads TGTGCCAGCAGCTTAGTGGGACTAGCGGGAGGGCAGTACTTC.

This chain links TRBV6-5 with TRBJ2-5, with 8 bases fitting TRBD2. The length of the CDR3 is 13 residues. Germline loops: CDR1 MNHEY, CDR2 SVGAGI. V was pared by 5 bases and J by 4 bases, with 3 bases of the junction left unmatched. For the CDR3, the DNA is TGTGCCAGCAGTGGGACTAGTCCAGAGACCCAGTACTTC. Translated: CASSGTSPETQYF.

This clone turned up a few times. The chain is built from TRBV6-5 and TRBJ2-7, with 14 nucleotides matching TRBD2. Per germline, CDR1 MNHEY and CDR2 SVGAGI. The CDR3 extends over 14 amino acids. Trimming cost V 6 bases and J 4 bases; bases outside gene matches: 2. The CDR3 is CASRGLAGGYEQYF. In DNA, the CDR3 is TGTGCCAGCAGAGGACTAGCGGGAGGTTACGAGCAGTACTTC.

The sample holds a few counts of this clone. The chain links TRBV7-9 to TRBJ1-2, with 7 positions matching TRBD1. The ends lost 5 bases at V and 6 bases at J; junction bases unmatched: 9. This CDR3 region has 14 residues. CDR1 is SEHNR, CDR2 FQNEAQ, per germline (reference sequence). CDR3 region: CASSSRQGEDGYTF. For the CDR3, the DNA is TGTGCCAGCAGCAGCCGACAGGGAGAGGATGGCTACACCTTC.

This chain joins TRBV5-4 and TRBJ1-2, with TRBD1 matching 8 bases. With V trimmed by 3 bases and J by 2 bases, 0 bases remained unmatched. The germline CDR1 and CDR2 sequences are SGHNT and YYREEE (reference sequence). The length of the CDR3 is 13 residues. The CDR3 DNA reads as TGTGCCAGCAGCTCAGGGGGCAACTATGGCTACACCTTC. Its translation is CASSSGGNYGYTF.

This chain links TRBV6-5 with TRBJ1-5; the D gene is possibly TRBD1 (5 bases). CDR1 and CDR2 from the germline V gene are MNHEY and SVGAGI. Trimming left V 8 bases short and J 2 bases short, with 13 bases between. CDR3 size: 14 residues. This CDR3 is CASATSRGNQPQHF. As DNA, the CDR3 is TGTGCCAGCGCAACGTCCAGGGGCAATCAGCCCCAGCATTTT.

V gene TRBV6-1 combines with J gene TRBJ1-5; D gene ambiguous. V was shortened by 4 bases and J by 3 bases, with 7 bases between the two germline ends. This CDR3 spans 13 amino acids. CDR1 and CDR2 (germline): MNHNS, SASEGT. This chain's CDR3 is CASSGGLNQPQHF. As DNA, the CDR3 is TGTGCCAGCAGTGGAGGGCTCAATCAGCCCCAGCATTTT.

This clone showed up just once. The chain couples TRBV5-1 to TRBJ2-3; 8 bases are shared with TRBD2. Germline-derived CDR1 and CDR2 are SGHRS and YFSETQ. J lost 0 bases, V lost 3 bases, and 0 bases had no gene match. The CDR3 runs 14 residues. CDR3 loop: CASSWTSSTDTQYF. CDR3 in DNA: TGCGCCAGCAGCTGGACTAGCAGCACAGATACGCAGTATTTT.

This chain connects TRBV2 to TRBJ2-7, with D unclear. Germline V CDR1 and CDR2: SNHLY, FYNNEI. The CDR3 extends over 10 amino acids. V dropped 5 bases and J dropped 4 bases, with 3 bases sitting between them. In DNA, the CDR3 is TGTGCCAGCAGTCCATACGAGCAGTACTTC. Translated: CASSPYEQYF.

V is TRBV9 and J is TRBJ2-3, with D perhaps TRBD2 (6 bases). Trimming stripped 5 bases from V and 2 bases from J, with 12 bases between. The CDR3 is made up of 14 amino acids. Germline CDR1 SGDLS, CDR2 YYNGEE. The CDR3 nucleotides read TGTGCCAGCAGTTTAGCGGTTCACACAGATACGCAGTATTTT. It is translated as CASSLAVHTDTQYF.

The chain joins TRBV14 to TRBJ2-7, with a weak D call TRBD1 (7 bases). Germline V gene sequence: CDR1 SGHDN, CDR2 FVKESK. Trimming stripped 4 bases from V and 2 bases from J, with 12 bases between. This CDR3 contains 14 residues. As DNA, the CDR3 is TGTGCCAGCAGCCTCTCAGGGGGGCCCTACGAGCAGTACTTC. It codes for CASSLSGGPYEQYF.

This chain uses TRBV9 with TRBJ2-7; 8 nucleotides agree with TRBD2. This CDR3 region has 15 residues. CDR1 is SGDLS, CDR2 YYNGEE, per germline. Trimming removed 0 bases from V and 2 bases from J; junction bases left unmatched: 4. CDR3 in DNA: TGTGCCAGCAGCGTAGCGGCTAGCGGGCCCTACGAGCAGTACTTC. Translated, it gives CASSVAASGPYEQYF.

This chain uses TRBV18 with TRBJ1-2, with TRBD1 matching 8 bases. Germline values: CDR1 KGHSH, CDR2 LQKENI. CDR3 length equals 12 residues. The V gene end was trimmed by 6 bases and the J gene end by 7 bases; junction bases not matched to a gene: 4. The CDR3 reads CASSPTGVGYTF. DNA for the CDR3: TGTGCCAGCTCGCCGACAGGGGTTGGCTACACCTTC.